This T cell receptor (beta chain) was retrieved from a study of control samples from healthy donors and cancer patients. Sequenced by immunoSEQ multiplex PCR; TCRdb stores in-frame clones only, minus some. The sample yields tens of thousands of clones, 93% seen once. CDR3 length: 16 amino acids. Trimming left V 5 bases short and J 7 bases short, with 20 bases between. Per the germline V gene, CDR1 is MDHEN and CDR2 is SYDVKM. This chain uses TRBV28 with TRBJ1-4, with no clear D. The TCR comes from a woman in her thirties or forties with lung cancer. The sample taken for sequencing was PBMCs. The CDR3 DNA sequence: TGTGCCAGCAGTCCCTGGGCAGGATCTCCATCTGAAAAACTGTTTTTT. It codes for CASSPWAGSPSEKLFF.